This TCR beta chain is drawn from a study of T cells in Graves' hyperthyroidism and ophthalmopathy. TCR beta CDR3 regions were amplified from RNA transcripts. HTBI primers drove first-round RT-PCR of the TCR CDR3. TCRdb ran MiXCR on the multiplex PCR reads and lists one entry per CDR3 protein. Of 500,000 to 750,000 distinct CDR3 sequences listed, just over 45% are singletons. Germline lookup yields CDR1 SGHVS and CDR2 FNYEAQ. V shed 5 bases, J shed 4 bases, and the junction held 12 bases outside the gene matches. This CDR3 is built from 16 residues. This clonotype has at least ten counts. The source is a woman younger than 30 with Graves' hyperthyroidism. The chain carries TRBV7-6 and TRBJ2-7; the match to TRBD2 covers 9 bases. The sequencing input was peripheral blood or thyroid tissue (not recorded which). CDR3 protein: CASSLTGTSSIYEQYF. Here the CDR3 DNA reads TGTGCCAGCAGCCTAACTGGGACTAGCAGCATTTACGAGCAGTACTTC.